The clone carrying this T cell receptor (beta chain) has a handful of counts. Its antigen is not identified. TCRdb ran MiXCR on the RACE reads and lists one entry per CDR3 protein. The sample has about 94,000 distinct CDR3 sequences, 9% to 9.5% seen once. As for time point: patch test 2, 6 weeks after DPC sensitization. Treatment of the sample: therapeutic diphenylcyclopropenone sensitization with weekly scalp DPC. Sequencing started from total RNA isolated from unfractionated whole blood. The sample originates from a study of human T cells and chemical hapten exposure. Study-wide context: Donors were sensitized with 2% DPC on the upper inner arm. Alopecia areata, totalis or universalis affected patients who were mostly female. Study-wide results and caveats: Significantly more large CDR3 similarity clusters arose among expanded TCRs than among controls.

Trimming removed 5 bases from V and 6 bases from J, with 9 bases in between. This CDR3 is 11 amino acids long. Germline V gene sequence: CDR1 SQVTM, CDR2 ANQGSEA. The material sequenced was whole blood, taken in connection with sensitization to the hapten diphenylcyclopropenone (DPC). The chain carries TRBV29-1 and TRBJ2-3; D not certain. The sequence was collected from a woman aged 40 to 49 with alopecia areata. Some clones in this sample may be carry-over from other donors' samples. CDR3 coding DNA: TGCAGCGTTCTCTGGGCGGATACGCAGTATTTT. This sequence encodes CSVLWADTQYF.